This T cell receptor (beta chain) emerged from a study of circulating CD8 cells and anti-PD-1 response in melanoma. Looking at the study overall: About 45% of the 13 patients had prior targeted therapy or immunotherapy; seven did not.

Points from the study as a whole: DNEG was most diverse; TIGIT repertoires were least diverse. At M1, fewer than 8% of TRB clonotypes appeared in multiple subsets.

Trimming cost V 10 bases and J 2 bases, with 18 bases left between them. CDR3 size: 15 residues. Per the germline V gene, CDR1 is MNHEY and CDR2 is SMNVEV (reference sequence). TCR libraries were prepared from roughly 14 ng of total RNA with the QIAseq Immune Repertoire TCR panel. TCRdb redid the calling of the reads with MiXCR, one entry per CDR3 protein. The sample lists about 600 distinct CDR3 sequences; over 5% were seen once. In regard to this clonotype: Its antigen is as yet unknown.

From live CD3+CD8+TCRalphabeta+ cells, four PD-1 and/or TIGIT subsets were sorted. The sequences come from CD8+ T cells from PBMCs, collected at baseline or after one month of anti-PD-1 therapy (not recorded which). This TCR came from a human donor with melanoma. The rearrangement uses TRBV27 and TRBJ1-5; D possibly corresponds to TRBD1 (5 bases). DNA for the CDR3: TGTGCCACCCGACCCGGGACGGTTGGCAATCAGCCCCAGCATTTT. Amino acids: CATRPGTVGNQPQHF.